This TCR beta chain stems from a study of monozygotic twins with inflammatory bowel disease. Study-wide results and caveats: Twins with IBD were found to have lower TCRbeta diversity (inverse Simpson) than healthy co-twins. Patient repertoire variability may have increased through differing immunosuppressive treatments.

On this clonotype: The antigen remains undetermined.

The CDR3 sequence is 16 residues long. Per germline, CDR1 LNHNV and CDR2 YYDKDF (reference sequence). UMIs that included a 6-nucleotide sample barcode were added by template switching, which took place during cDNA synthesis. Two rounds of nested PCR, of 16 and 9 cycles, were run on TCRalpha and TCRbeta cDNA. TCRdb derives one entry per CDR3 protein from the 5' RACE reads, leaving out DNA. This table lists under 200,000 distinct CDR3 sequences. The sample consisted of blood. This TCR derives from a human donor with ulcerative colitis or Crohn's disease, or a healthy co-twin of an affected twin (not recorded which). The chain combines TRBV15 with TRBJ2-7; TCRdb's D call, TRBD2, is unchecked because there is no DNA. CDR3 protein: CATSRDRASGSYEQYF.